This TCR beta chain is drawn from a study of blood T cell repertoires in COVID-19. Study at large: Acute and convalescent COVID-19 samples came from the United States, Italy and Spain. Sources were T cells, B-cell-depleted T cells, or PBMCs; the material itself was cDNA or gDNA.

The CDR3 runs to 13 residues. V was pared by 4 bases and J by 4 bases, with 8 bases between. CDR1 and CDR2 (germline): ENHRY, SYGVKD. Original methodology: It was from reference gene primer amplification that nucleated cell counts were estimated. Profiling relied on immunoSEQ multiplex PCR, and the TCRdb table lists in-frame clones only, not all of them. Clone size and V and J calls were adopted from that table, with D and trimming inferred from the DNA. The sample yields more than 400,000 clones, about 90% seen once. Participant-given clinical history determined each cohort assignment. This TCR came from a young man who had recovered from COVID-19. The genes are TRBV10-3 and TRBJ2-1, with D possibly TRBD1 on 6 matching bases. The sample taken for sequencing was PBMCs or T cells enriched from blood (not recorded which). Here the CDR3 DNA reads TGTGCCATCAGTGCGGGACAATACAATGAGCAGTTCTTC. Its protein product is CAISAGQYNEQFF.